The following is a T cell receptor beta chain sequence with its context. Its binding antigen is unknown. No much larger clonotype is one base removed from it; base qualities were not supplied. The EasySep Human CD8+ T Cell Enrichment Kit was used on day 10 to isolate CD8+ T cells from every culture. Sequencing of TCR beta CDR3 regions was performed at survey depth on the immunoSEQ platform. The QIAamp DNA micro kit was used to extract genomic DNA from every cultured and uncultured CD8+ T cell population. Concerning the study's data processing: Samples with fewer than 5,000 productive reads were excluded, which removed about 7% of the roughly 75 HIV peptide-stimulated cultures. A MANAFEST web app trimmed sequences to CDR3 and removed nonproductive sequences, CDR3s under 5 amino acids, and those not starting C or ending F/W. Clonotypes were classified as antigen-specific only if expansion was observed in at least 2 of 3 replicates versus the no-peptide control at FDR 0.01, only within one epitope family. Specific clonotypes also needed at least fivefold higher frequency than in wells stimulated with peptides from other epitope families. Sourced from immuneACCESS, this table was stored by TCRdb with only in-frame sequences that have V and J called. A share of the clones is absent; for the studies checked, an unresolved V gene accounts for under half, and the remainder has no known explanation. V, J and clone size derive from that table, while D and trimming were established from the DNA sequence. Present in this sample are 5,000 to 6,500 clones, roughly 68% of which were seen just once. 48% of the sample is held by the ten biggest clonotypes.

This specimen belongs to a study of CD8 T cell repertoires and HIV-1 epitope variants (TCRdb year 2020). For the study in its entirety: In separate culture wells, T cells were stimulated with each of twenty-five peptides that represented autologous and known Gag and Nef epitope variants. A CMV, EBV and flu peptide pool, the Ebola AY9 epitope as negative control, and a no-peptide well were included as control conditions. Three Gag epitope families and Nef HW9 and YT9 were included among the tested epitopes. T cells were enriched with the EasySep Human T Cell Enrichment Kit and co-cultured with equal numbers of autologous T cell-negative cells as antigen-presenting cells. The cultures were grown for more than 9 days in IMDM with gentamicin, and half of the media was changed on days 3 and 7 with IL-2, IL-7 and IL-15 added. An aliquot of 1M T cells was saved as an uncultured baseline condition, separate from the 80 to 85 T cell cultures. A total of 83 T cell cultures were run, with each culture condition done in triplicate except for one peptide, which was done in duplicate.

The germline V and J ends show losses of 5 bases and 0 bases respectively, and no gene match explains 3 bases of the junction. Taken from the germline V gene (reference sequence), the CDR1 and CDR2 loops are SEHNR and FQNEAQ. The CDR3 spans 14 residues, from the cysteine through the phenylalanine. The sequence is cut down to CDR3 DNA, 42 bases in frame from base 1. Study-wide conclusions, independent of this receptor: Fewer than 10 antigen-specific TCR beta clonotypes were identified, and six of them appeared cross-reactive for autologous or known escape epitope variants. The Nef KF9 family was recognized by five clonotypes and the HW9 family by one, and no responses to the TAALDMSHF plasma variant were observed. Only TCR beta chains were identified by the assay, and proliferation to antigen, not T cell function or cytokine profile, was indicated.

Sequenced material: cultured CD8+ T cells derived from PBMCs. The receptor was derived from a male donor with HIV. This chain is built from TRBV7-9 and TRBJ1-1; the central 7 bases match TRBD1. The CDR3 protein is CASSPQGVNTEAFF. DNA sequence: TGTGCCAGCAGCCCCCAGGGGGTGAACACTGAAGCTTTCTTT.